This record looks at one T cell receptor (beta chain) sequence and its context. This table comes from immunoSEQ multiplex PCR, and its TCRdb copy is limited to in-frame clones, with some not included. The sample contains about 64,000 clones, more than 70% of which appear only once. These data originate in a study of Tregs in tolerant kidney transplant recipients. Mixed chimerism was transient after nonmyeloablative marrow transplants from related graft donors. The CDR3 covers 11 residues. Germline V gives CDR1 DFQATT, CDR2 SNEGSKA (reference sequence). Trimming took 6 bases from V and 6 from J; bases not matched to a gene: 3.

J is TRBJ2-7 and V is TRBV20-1, with TRBD1 matching over 9 bases. This sequence originates from a human patient who received a combined kidney and bone marrow transplant. Some T cells may have come from the graft donor. Material: CD4+ T cells from blood (PBMCs), obtained 6 months after the transplant. The CDR3 spells CSANRGLEQYF. The CDR3 bases are TGCAGTGCAAACAGGGGGCTCGAGCAGTACTTC.